This record covers a single T cell receptor (beta chain). Its target is not known. This table comes from immunoSEQ multiplex PCR, and its TCRdb copy is limited to in-frame clones, with some not included. The data show under 1,900,000 clones, around 98.5% seen once. This entry is derived from a study of shared clonotypes between healthy human individuals. Study-level information: Per donor, three plates held CD4 naive cells, three held CD4 memory, two held CD8 naive and one held CD8 memory. Overall study results and limits: Rarefaction demonstrated incomplete sorted-subset sequencing despite large depth. Generation probabilities of non-shared clonotypes were lower (relative to those shared by all four donors).

Material for sequencing was naive CD4+ T cells sorted from blood. This sample's subset: CD45RA+ positively selected. The sequence derives from a young man in good health.

CDR3 nucleotides: TGTGCCAGCAGTTTCTCCTACCTTCTCGGGAACGAGCAGTACTTC. Amino acids: CASSFSYLLGNEQYF. The V and J genes are TRBV27 and TRBJ2-7, with a possible D match to TRBD2 (5 bases). CDR1 is MNHEY and CDR2 is SMNVEV in the germline V gene (reference sequence). The ends were cut back, 3 bases at V and 5 bases at J, with 17 bases in the middle. CDR3 length equals 15 residues.